The rows below give T cell receptor beta chains drawn from one sample of a study of blood T cell repertoires in COVID-19. Generated by immunoSEQ multiplex PCR, the TCRdb table keeps only in-frame clones and is missing some. The table includes a few hundred thousand clones, roughly 90% detected once. Sequenced sample: peripheral blood. The receptors shown here come from a woman in her forties or fifties with active or convalescent COVID-19. The CDR3 runs from the conserved cysteine through the conserved F or W. The D gene is left open where the match is weak. The size field is filled for only some rows; it gives once, few, many or a size class.

v_call	clone_size	j_call	d_call	cdr3_nt	cdr3_aa
TRBV4-3	NA	TRBJ1-2	TRBD1	TGCGCCAGCAGCCAGGAGAGGGACAGCCTCTATGGCTACACCTTC	CASSQERDSLYGYTF
TRBV5-1	NA	TRBJ2-3	TRBD2	TGCGCCAGCAGCTCGACTAGCGGGGGGGCCACAGATACGCAGTATTTT	CASSSTSGGATDTQYF
TRBV29-1	NA	TRBJ2-1	NA	TGCAGCGGGATACAGGGTGGCTATGACAATGAGCAGTTCTTC	CSGIQGGYDNEQFF
TRBV7-2	once	TRBJ1-1	TRBD1	TGTGCCAGCAGCTCCGGACAGGGGCTGGGCACTGAAGCTTTCTTT	CASSSGQGLGTEAFF
TRBV14	NA	TRBJ2-5	TRBD2	TGTGCCAGCAGCCGCCAGACTAGCGGGAGGGGGATCCAGTACTTC	CASSRQTSGRGIQYF
TRBV12-3/TRBV12-4	NA	TRBJ1-2	NA	TGTGCCAGCAGTTCGAGGGACTATGGCTACACCTTC	CASSSRDYGYTF
TRBV4-2	NA	TRBJ1-1	NA	TGTGCCAGCAGCCAAGATCCCGCAGGATACACTGAAGCTTTCTTT	CASSQDPAGYTEAFF
TRBV10-3	once	TRBJ1-2	NA	TGTGCCATCAGTGATATAGGACAGCCTGGTGGTGGCTACACCTTC	CAISDIGQPGGGYTF
TRBV5-1	NA	TRBJ1-5	TRBD1	TGCGCCAGCAGCATCTCCGGGACAGGGAATCAGCCCCAGCATTTT	CASSISGTGNQPQHF
TRBV11-2	NA	TRBJ1-1	TRBD1	TGTGCCAGCAGCTTAACAGGGGGCGTAACTGAAGCTTTCTTT	CASSLTGGVTEAFF
TRBV12-5	once	TRBJ1-5	NA	TGTGCTAGTGGTTTGTCAGGGGAAAATCAGCCCCAGCATTTT	CASGLSGENQPQHF
TRBV6-5	NA	TRBJ1-2	NA	TGTGCCAGCAGCCCAGGGATCCCCTATGGCTACACCTTC	CASSPGIPYGYTF
TRBV9	NA	TRBJ2-3	TRBD1	TGTGCCGGCAGCGTAGCACTGGGACAGCTCACAGATACGCAGTATTTT	CAGSVALGQLTDTQYF
TRBV19	NA	TRBJ1-1	TRBD1	TGTGCCAGTAGTATCCAGGACAGGGCTGAAGCTTTCTTT	CASSIQDRAEAFF
TRBV6-5	NA	TRBJ1-2	TRBD1	TGTGCCAGCACCCGAAGGACAGGCTATAACTATGGCTACACCTTC	CASTRRTGYNYGYTF
TRBV7-2	once	TRBJ2-7	TRBD2	TGTGCCAGCAGCTTAGGTAGCGGGGGGACTTCCTACGAGCAGTACTTC	CASSLGSGGTSYEQYF
TRBV18	NA	TRBJ2-1	NA	TGTGCCAGCTCACCACCCGCAGGGATAGGGAACAATGAGCAGTTCTTC	CASSPPAGIGNNEQFF
TRBV7-2	few	TRBJ1-2	TRBD1	TGTGCCAGCAGCTACCAACCGGGACAGGGAGACGGCTACACCTTC	CASSYQPGQGDGYTF
TRBV2	NA	TRBJ2-4	TRBD1	TGTGCCAGCAGTCAGGGGGCGTACATTCAGTACTTC	CASSQGAYIQYF
TRBV5-1	few	TRBJ2-3	TRBD2	TGCGCCAGCAGCATAACCCCCCTAGCGGGAGGATTAGATACGCAGTATTTT	CASSITPLAGGLDTQYF
TRBV5-1	NA	TRBJ2-5	TRBD2	TGCGCCAGCAGGCCTAGCGGGAGTAAAGAGACCCAGTACTTC	CASRPSGSKETQYF
TRBV2	NA	TRBJ1-4	NA	TGTGCCAGCAGTCGTCAGGGGAATGAAAAACTGTTTTTT	CASSRQGNEKLFF
TRBV7-9	few	TRBJ2-1	NA	TGTGCCAGCAGGGCCCCCGGGAGCTCCTACAATGAGCAGTTCTTC	CASRAPGSSYNEQFF
TRBV7-2	NA	TRBJ1-1	TRBD1	TGTGCCAGCAGCGAGACAGGGTTCAACACTGAAGCTTTCTTT	CASSETGFNTEAFF
TRBV9	NA	TRBJ2-1	NA	TGTGCCAGCAGCCCCCGGAAGGGGGAGGGCCACAATGAGCAGTTCTTC	CASSPRKGEGHNEQFF
TRBV5-4	NA	TRBJ2-2	NA	TGTGCCAGCAGCTTCCTGACAGGATCGAACACCGGGGAGCTGTTTTTT	CASSFLTGSNTGELFF
TRBV18	NA	TRBJ2-1	NA	TGTGCCAGCTCACCACCGGCGATAGGAGTCGATGAGCAGTTCTTC	CASSPPAIGVDEQFF
TRBV11-3	NA	TRBJ1-3	TRBD1	TGTGCCAGCAGCTTAGCCTTCGGACAGGGCAGTGGAAACACCATATATTTT	CASSLAFGQGSGNTIYF
TRBV9	NA	TRBJ2-1	NA	TGTGCCAGCAACCCAAGCGGTTCTGGCTCCTACAATGAGCAGTTCTTC	CASNPSGSGSYNEQFF
TRBV5-1	NA	TRBJ2-1	TRBD2	TGCGCCAGCAGCTTTCGCGGGGGGGCAAAGGAGCAGTTCTTC	CASSFRGGAKEQFF
TRBV2	NA	TRBJ1-1	NA	TGTGCCAGCAGTGTGGCAGGTGAAGCTTTCTTT	CASSVAGEAFF
TRBV3-1/TRBV3-2	NA	TRBJ2-7	NA	TGTGCCAGCAGCCAAGGGGGGGTCGACGAGCAGTACTTC	CASSQGGVDEQYF
TRBV6-2/TRBV6-3	NA	TRBJ2-7	NA	TGTGCCAGCACCCCGGCAGCAGCGCTCTACGAGCAGTACTTC	CASTPAAALYEQYF
TRBV5-4	NA	TRBJ2-1	NA	TGTGCCAGCAGCTTGAGTCTCCAGGTTGTGAATGAGCAGTTCTTC	CASSLSLQVVNEQFF
TRBV3-1/TRBV3-2	NA	TRBJ1-3	TRBD1	TGTGCCAGCAGCCAGGCCGGGACAGGAGGTACTGGAAACACCATATATTTT	CASSQAGTGGTGNTIYF
TRBV6-2/TRBV6-3	NA	TRBJ2-7	TRBD2	TGTGCCAGCAGTACCACTAGCGGATTCTCCTACGAGCAGTACTTC	CASSTTSGFSYEQYF
TRBV5-4	NA	TRBJ2-7	TRBD2	TGTGCCAGCAGCTTGGATCCGGCCCGAACTAGCGGGGGCGCATACGAGCAGTACTTC	CASSLDPARTSGGAYEQYF
TRBV2	NA	TRBJ2-1	TRBD2	TGTGCCAGCAAGCAGGGGAAACTAGCGGCCATCTACAATGAGCAGTTCTTC	CASKQGKLAAIYNEQFF
TRBV6-5	NA	TRBJ2-1	NA	TGTGCCAGCAGCCGCCAGGGGTACAATGAGCAGTTCTTC	CASSRQGYNEQFF
TRBV28	NA	TRBJ2-3	NA	TGTGCCAGCAGCCGGACAGCAGATACGCAGTATTTT	CASSRTADTQYF
TRBV12-3/TRBV12-4	NA	TRBJ1-1	NA	TGTGCCAGCAGTAGGCAGGGGTTGGGAGCTTTCTTT	CASSRQGLGAFF
TRBV6-2/TRBV6-3	NA	TRBJ2-7	TRBD2	TGTGCCAGCCGTTCCATTCGGGGGACTAGCTCCTACGAGCAGTACTTC	CASRSIRGTSSYEQYF
TRBV5-4	NA	TRBJ2-7	NA	TGTGCCAGCAGTGGTCACCCGGCGGGAACCTACGAGCAGTACTTC	CASSGHPAGTYEQYF
TRBV10-3	few	TRBJ2-7	NA	TGTGCCATCAGTGAGCAGTACGAGCAGTACTTC	CAISEQYEQYF
TRBV4-1	NA	TRBJ2-7	TRBD1	TGCGCCAGCAGCCAGGACAGGGGAGGATACGAGCAGTACTTC	CASSQDRGGYEQYF
TRBV5-4	NA	TRBJ2-2	NA	TGTGCCAGCAGCTTGGCGGGAACAGGGTCGGTGAGGTACGGTCTCGGGGAGCTGTTTTTT	CASSLAGTGSVRYGLGELFF
TRBV30	NA	TRBJ2-7	TRBD1	TGTGCCTTTGGGACAGCGTTTGAGCAGTACTTC	CAFGTAFEQYF
TRBV4-2	NA	TRBJ2-3	TRBD2	TGTGCCAGCAGCCAGTACATTGATAGCGGGTTCGAAGATACGCAGTATTTT	CASSQYIDSGFEDTQYF
TRBV6-2/TRBV6-3	NA	TRBJ1-1	NA	TGTGCCAGCACCCCGCCAGGGGAACCTATCCGTACCTTAATGAACACTGAAGCTTTCTTT	CASTPPGEPIRTLMNTEAFF
TRBV21-1	NA	TRBJ1-5	NA	TGTGCCAGCAGCAATCCCACCCTAGGACAGATTTTCATATATAGCAATCAGCCCCAGCATTTT	CASSNPTLGQIFIYSNQPQHF